This TCR beta chain derives from a study of CD8+ T cells in alopecia areata. Regarding the study as a whole: Whereas mice showed it more clearly, TCR sharing across patients was murkier, possibly because of HLA. Normal skin contains resident alphabeta T cells, and these are also sequenced in scalp samples.

The CDR3 sequence is 14 residues long. V was shortened by 1 base and J by 3 bases, with 10 bases between the two germline ends. The germline V gene encodes CDR1 FNHDT and CDR2 SITEND (reference sequence). Using CD4, CD8alpha, NKG2D, NKG2ACE and other markers, pooled cutaneous lymph node cells were sorted. cDNA prepared by RNA extraction and subsequent reverse transcription served as the template for sequencing. The table came from immunoSEQ multiplex PCR; TCRdb's copy has only in-frame clones and leaves some out. The sample shows around 290,000 clones, none of them appearing just once. This clone was observed a few times. The target antigen is unknown. The gene names given are mouse names. The DNA ends 4 residues before the CDR3 does, and the rest of the CDR3 is filled in from the germline J gene.

Material for sequencing was CD4+ T cells sorted from a lymph node. The source is a C3H/HeJ mouse with alopecia areata. For this strain, the MHC haplotype corresponds to H2-k. This chain connects TRBV19 to TRBJ1-1, with D perhaps matching TRBD1 (6 bases). The CDR3 reads CASSIRDKYTEVFF. Incomplete CDR3 DNA: TGTGCCAGCAGTATACGGGACAAATACACA.